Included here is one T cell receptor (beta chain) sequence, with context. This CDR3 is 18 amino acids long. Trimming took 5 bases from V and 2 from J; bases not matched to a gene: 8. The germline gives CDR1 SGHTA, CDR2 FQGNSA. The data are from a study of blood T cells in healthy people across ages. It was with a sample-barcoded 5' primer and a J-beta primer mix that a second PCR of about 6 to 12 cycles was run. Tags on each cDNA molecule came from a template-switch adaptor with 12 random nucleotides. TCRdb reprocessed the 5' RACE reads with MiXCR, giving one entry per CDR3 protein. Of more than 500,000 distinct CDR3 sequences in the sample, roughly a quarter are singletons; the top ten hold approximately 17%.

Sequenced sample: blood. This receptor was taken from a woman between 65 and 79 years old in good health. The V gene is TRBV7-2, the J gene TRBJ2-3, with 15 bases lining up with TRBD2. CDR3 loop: CASSAYRTSGGATDTQYF. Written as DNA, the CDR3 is TGTGCCAGCAGCGCCTACAGGACTAGCGGGGGGGCCACAGATACGCAGTATTTT.